These 24 T cell receptor beta chains share one sample of origin, sequenced in a study of blood T cell repertoires in COVID-19. Method: immunoSEQ multiplex PCR; TCRdb's copy keeps in-frame clones and lacks some. The sample comprises a few hundred thousand clones, about 89% of which are singletons, and 8% to 10% rests with the top ten. Sequenced: PBMCs or T cells enriched from blood (not recorded which). All receptors derive from a middle-aged man who had recovered from COVID-19.

V usage is TRBV5-1 and J usage is TRBJ2-1; 7 nucleotides agree with TRBD1. Germline CDR1 reads SGHRS; CDR2 reads YFSETQ. The CDR3 has 17 residues. V lost 4 bases and J lost 5; bases outside the gene matches: 15. The CDR3 loop reads CASSAQQGSGANNEQFF. In DNA, the CDR3 is TGCGCCAGCAGCGCTCAACAGGGGTCCGGTGCAAACAATGAGCAGTTCTTC. The full variable domain, completed using reference TRBV5-1 and TRBJ2-1, is KAGVTQTPRYLIKTRGQQVTLSCSPISGHRSVSWYQQTPGQGLQFLFEYFSETQRNKGNFPGRFSGRQFSNSRSEMNVSTLELGDSALYLCASSAQQGSGANNEQFFGPGTRLTVL.

This clone was observed a handful of times. This chain joins TRBV27 and TRBJ2-2; 16 positions match TRBD2. The CDR3 runs 16 residues. V lost 8 bases, J lost 6 bases, and 6 bases stayed unmatched. In germline, CDR1 is MNHEY, CDR2 SMNVEV (reference sequence). CDR3 nucleotides: TGTGCCAGCGCCGGGACTAGCGGGGGGGCGTCCGGGGAGCTGTTTTTT. Protein product: CASAGTSGGASGELFF.

V usage is TRBV28 and J usage is TRBJ1-3, with D tentatively TRBD1 (6 bases). The germline V gene encodes CDR1 MDHEN and CDR2 SYDVKM. This CDR3 spans 15 amino acids. The V end lost 6 bases, the J end lost 0 bases, and 12 bases lay between the germline ends. CDR3 loop: CASRTGTISGNTIYF. As DNA, the CDR3 is TGTGCCAGCAGAACCGGGACAATCTCTGGAAACACCATATATTTT.

This chain links TRBV11-2 with TRBJ2-7; tentative D call: TRBD1 (6 bases). From germline, CDR1 is SGHAT and CDR2 FQNNGV. Trimming stripped 6 bases from V and 2 bases from J, with 11 bases between. The CDR3 is 13 residues long. The CDR3 region is CASSSRTAYEQYF. The CDR3 region has the DNA TGTGCCAGCAGTTCCCGGACAGCCTACGAGCAGTACTTC.

The J gene is TRBJ2-2, the V gene TRBV10-1; 11 bases are shared with TRBD2. Trimming at V came to 3 bases and at J to 0 bases, leaving 0 bases not matched to a gene. Germline values: CDR1 WNHNN, CDR2 SYGVQD (reference sequence). The length of the CDR3 is 16 residues. Written as DNA, the CDR3 is TGCGCCAGCAGTGATAGCGGGGGGGCGAACACCGGGGAGCTGTTTTTT. Its translation: CASSDSGGANTGELFF.

With respect to this clone: The sample has other DNA sequences that encode this CDR3 too. This chain uses TRBV28 with TRBJ2-7; D gene ambiguous. This CDR3 comprises 11 residues. The V end was cut by 5 bases, the J end by 2 bases, with 4 bases between. Germline V lookup: CDR1 MDHEN, CDR2 SYDVKM. The CDR3 DNA sequence: TGTGCCAGCAGTCCAACCTACGAGCAGTACTTC. Translated, it gives CASSPTYEQYF.

Worth noting for this clone: A junction end diverges from the germline sequence, so it may reflect a read error. The chain combines TRBV7-2 with TRBJ2-3; 10 bases line up with TRBD2. The CDR3 runs to 17 residues. In germline, CDR1 is SGHTA, CDR2 FQGNSA. The CDR3, as DNA: TGTGCCAGCAGCTTACGCAACATAGCGGGAGGCACCGATACGCAGTATTTT. Its translation is CASSLRNIAGGTDTQYF.

This clone was seen a single time. This rearrangement joins TRBV6-5 to TRBJ2-6; a possible D gene is TRBD1 (6 bases). The CDR3 contains 16 residues. Deletions cut 4 bases from V and 0 bases from J, with 10 bases between. Germline V CDR1 and CDR2: MNHEY, SVGAGI. CDR3 DNA: TGTGCCAGCAGTTCAGGACAGTCCTCTGGGGCCAACGTCCTGACTTTC. Its translation: CASSSGQSSGANVLTF.

This chain uses TRBV9 with TRBJ1-3; D ambiguous. CDR1 is SGDLS and CDR2 is YYNGEE in the germline V gene. CDR3 length: 13 residues. V was trimmed by 3 bases and J by 2 bases, leaving 6 bases between them. CDR3 DNA sequence: TGTGCCAGCAGCGAGAGCACTGGAAACACCATATATTTT. Its translation: CASSESTGNTIYF.

The chain employs TRBV7-8 and TRBJ1-3; no clear D gene. V was pared by 5 bases and J by 3 bases, with 14 bases between. The CDR3 covers 15 residues. Germline V gene sequence: CDR1 SGHVS, CDR2 FQNEAQ. In DNA, the CDR3 is TGTGCCAGCAGCCGCTTACACCTCGATGGAAACACCATATATTTT. It encodes CASSRLHLDGNTIYF.

A few counts support this clone. This CDR3 reads CASRAWGGWDEQFF. The CDR3 DNA is TGTGCCAGCAGAGCATGGGGGGGCTGGGATGAGCAGTTCTTC. The chain carries TRBV2 and TRBJ2-1; TRBD2 might be the D (7 bases). The V end lost 6 bases, the J end lost 8 bases, and 17 bases lay between the germline ends. CDR1 and CDR2 from the germline V gene are SNHLY and FYNNEI. This CDR3 region has 14 residues.

The V and J genes are TRBV7-9 and TRBJ1-1; D ambiguous. This CDR3 has 14 residues. The ends were cut back, 1 base at V and 0 bases at J, with 6 bases in the middle. Germline-derived CDR1 and CDR2 are SEHNR and FQNEAQ (reference sequence). The CDR3 is CASSLGGLNTEAFF. The CDR3 DNA reads as TGTGCCAGCAGCTTAGGAGGGTTGAACACTGAAGCTTTCTTT.

CDR3 DNA sequence: TGTGCCAGCAGTGTGGGACAGCTCTCTGGGGCCAACGTCCTGACTTTC. Translation gives CASSVGQLSGANVLTF. This chain connects TRBV28 to TRBJ2-6; 7 bases match TRBD1. The CDR3 loop spans 16 amino acids. Germline assignment: CDR1 MDHEN and CDR2 SYDVKM. After removal of 5 bases from V and 0 bases from J, the junction contained 4 bases not matched to a gene.

This clone was picked up one time. The chain has TRBV19 and TRBJ2-3; the D gene is possibly TRBD2 (6 bases). Per the germline V gene, CDR1 is LNHDA and CDR2 is SQIVND (reference sequence). Trimming pared 7 bases from V and 2 bases from J, leaving 22 bases between. The CDR3 sequence is 17 residues long. The CDR3 reads CASNDLGLPNTTDTQYF. CDR3 DNA: TGTGCCAGTAACGATCTGGGACTCCCAAACACCACAGATACGCAGTATTTT.

The chain recombines TRBV7-9 with TRBJ1-3; TRBD1 might be the D (6 bases). CDR3 length: 17 amino acids. Trimming took 7 bases from V and 0 from J, leaving 19 bases between them. From germline, CDR1 is SEHNR and CDR2 FQNEAQ (reference sequence). The CDR3 coding sequence is TGTGCCAGCACCCTTCAGGGGCGACCACACTCTGGAAACACCATATATTTT. This encodes CASTLQGRPHSGNTIYF.

The CDR3 coding sequence is TGTGCCAGCAGTGCAATTTTAGGGACAGGGGGTTACGAGCAGTACTTC. It yields the protein CASSAILGTGGYEQYF. V usage is TRBV27 and J usage is TRBJ2-7; 11 bases fit TRBD1. Germline lookup yields CDR1 MNHEY and CDR2 SMNVEV (reference sequence). The CDR3 length is 16 residues. Trimming took 5 bases from V and 4 from J; bases not matched to a gene: 10.

CDR3 in DNA: TGTGCCAGCAGCCCCCGAGCCGGGACAGGGGAGAGTGACGAGCAGTACTTC. Protein: CASSPRAGTGESDEQYF. This sequence joins TRBV14 and TRBJ2-7, with 10 bases that match TRBD1. The trim removed 4 bases at V and 5 bases at J, leaving 14 bases unmatched. Germline V lookup: CDR1 SGHDN, CDR2 FVKESK. The CDR3 runs to 17 residues.

This chain joins TRBV11-3 and TRBJ2-7, with TRBD1 matching 7 bases. Losses at the gene ends were 4 bases for V and 7 bases for J; bases not matched to a gene: 13. CDR1 and CDR2 (germline): SGHNT, YENEEA. The CDR3 spans 15 residues. CDR3 nucleotide sequence: TGTGCCAGCAGCTCTACAGGGGCGAGACTTGGGGAGCAGTACTTC. It is translated as CASSSTGARLGEQYF.

This chain uses TRBV19 with TRBJ2-7; unclear D gene. The length of the CDR3 is 14 residues. The V end lost 1 base, the J end lost 2 bases, and 9 bases lay between the germline ends. The germline gives CDR1 LNHDA, CDR2 SQIVND (reference sequence). The CDR3 region is CASSIVDSTYEQYF. CDR3 coding DNA: TGTGCCAGTAGTATAGTTGACTCCACCTACGAGCAGTACTTC.

The chain combines TRBV5-1 with TRBJ1-2, with D possibly being TRBD1 (5 bases). Germline V gene data show CDR1 as SGHRS and CDR2 as YFSETQ. V was trimmed by 0 bases and J by 3 bases, leaving 12 bases between them. The CDR3 totals 15 residues. The CDR3 loop is CASSLDPGSDYGYTF. Here the CDR3 DNA reads TGCGCCAGCAGCTTGGATCCAGGGTCGGACTATGGCTACACCTTC. The variable domain in full, completed from reference TRBV5-1 and TRBJ1-2, reads KAGVTQTPRYLIKTRGQQVTLSCSPISGHRSVSWYQQTPGQGLQFLFEYFSETQRNKGNFPGRFSGRQFSNSRSEMNVSTLELGDSALYLCASSLDPGSDYGYTFGSGTRLTVV.

The rearrangement joins TRBV3-1 (or the pseudogene TRBV3-2) to TRBJ2-3, with D unresolved. Germline assignment: CDR1 LGHDT and CDR2 YNNKEL (reference sequence). CDR3 length equals 13 residues. Trimming pared 3 bases from V and 1 base from J, leaving 5 bases between. DNA for the CDR3: TGTGCCAGCAGCCACTCAGGCACAGATACGCAGTATTTT. It yields the protein CASSHSGTDTQYF.

The chain employs TRBV2 and TRBJ2-7, with 10 bases matching TRBD1. The germline V gene has CDR1 SNHLY and CDR2 FYNNEI. V lost 5 bases to trimming and J lost 5 bases; unmatched junction nucleotides: 6. The CDR3 length is 14 residues. The CDR3 sequence: CASSRQGARDEQYF. Written as DNA, the CDR3 is TGTGCCAGCAGTCGACAGGGGGCTCGCGACGAGCAGTACTTC.

Concerning this clone itself: Other DNA sequences within the sample encode an identical CDR3. The CDR3 DNA reads as TGTGCCAGCAGTCGGGACAGGGGTAACAATCAGCCCCAGCATTTT. Translation: CASSRDRGNNQPQHF. The chain is built from TRBV28 and TRBJ1-5; TRBD1 agrees at 10 bases. The CDR3 is made up of 15 amino acids. V gave up 5 bases and J gave up 3 bases; unmatched junction bases: 4. Germline V gene lookup returns CDR1 MDHEN and CDR2 SYDVKM.

The chain joins TRBV9 to TRBJ1-6, with TRBD1 matching 9 bases. The germline V gene encodes CDR1 SGDLS and CDR2 YYNGEE. CDR3 length: 19 amino acids. The V segment lost 3 bases and the J segment 0 bases; nucleotides outside the gene matches: 10. CDR3 nucleotides: TGTGCCAGCAGCGCAGCGGGCGGGACAGGGAGCTCCTATAATTCACCCCTCCACTTT. Translated: CASSAAGGTGSSYNSPLHF.